Following are 17 T cell receptor beta chains from one sample sequenced in a study of technical replicates of blood from several donors. TCRdb's copy holds only in-frame clones and misses some; the assay was immunoSEQ multiplex PCR. The sample includes around 73,000 clones, 90% to 95% of them seen just once. The sequenced sample was PBMCs. The receptors were gathered from a human donor in good health. Some clones in this sample may be carry-over from other donors' samples.

The chain links TRBV12-5 to TRBJ2-3; perhaps TRBD2 as D (5 bases). Germline-derived CDR1 and CDR2 are LGHNT and FRNRAP. Trimming took off 4 bases at V and 9 bases at J, with 8 bases between the two ends. The CDR3 length is 11 residues. The CDR3 DNA sequence: TGTGCTAGTGGTTGGAGCGGAACGCAGTATTTT. It specifies CASGWSGTQYF.

The chain joins TRBV18 to TRBJ2-7; perhaps TRBD1 as D (6 bases). The V gene lost 3 bases and the J gene lost 6 bases, with 12 bases spanning the gap. The CDR3 is 13 amino acids. Per the germline V gene, CDR1 is KGHSH and CDR2 is LQKENI. The CDR3 nucleotides are TGTGCCAGCTCACCTATACAGGGATCCGAGCAGTACTTC. Translating it yields CASSPIQGSEQYF.

This chain uses TRBV7-3 with TRBJ2-3; weak D call: TRBD2 (6 bases). The CDR3 runs 15 residues. Germline V gene lookup returns CDR1 SGHTA and CDR2 FQGTGA. The germline V and J ends were trimmed by 1 base and 6 bases, with 14 bases remaining between them. The CDR3 nucleotides are TGTGCCAGCAGCTTAAGTAGCGGACTTGGGGATACGCAGTATTTT. Its translation: CASSLSSGLGDTQYF.

CDR3 region: CASKPQGADEKLFF. DNA for the CDR3: TGTGCCAGTAAACCACAGGGGGCTGATGAAAAACTGTTTTTT. The chain combines TRBV19 with TRBJ1-4; 9 bases are shared with TRBD1. Germline-derived CDR1 and CDR2 are LNHDA and SQIVND (reference sequence). This CDR3 contains 14 residues. The junction had 6 bases not matched to a gene; V was cut back by 7 bases and J by 6 bases.

The chain couples TRBV10-3 to TRBJ2-3, with 15 bases fitting TRBD2. Germline V gives CDR1 ENHRY, CDR2 SYGVKD. V lost 3 bases and J lost 2; bases outside the gene matches: 6. The CDR3 runs 18 residues. The CDR3, as DNA: TGTGCCATCAGTGAACGGGGACTAGCGGGAGGAACCACAGATACGCAGTATTTT. Protein sequence: CAISERGLAGGTTDTQYF.

J is TRBJ2-6 and V is TRBV5-6, with 11 bases fitting TRBD1. V lost 5 bases to trimming and J lost 0 bases; unmatched junction nucleotides: 7. This CDR3 is 18 amino acids long. Germline-derived CDR1 and CDR2 are SGHDT and YYEEEE. CDR3 sequence: CASRKSGTGGSGANVLTF. The CDR3 coding sequence is TGTGCCAGCAGAAAATCCGGGACAGGGGGCTCTGGGGCCAACGTCCTGACTTTC.

This chain uses TRBV19 with TRBJ2-2; perhaps TRBD2 as D (5 bases). The CDR3 spans 12 residues. Germline CDR1 is LNHDA and CDR2 is SQIVND (reference sequence). With 3 bases removed from V and 8 bases from J, the gap between germline ends came to 7 bases. The CDR3 nucleotides are TGTGCCAGTAGTATTGTAGCGGGGGAGCTGTTTTTT. This sequence encodes CASSIVAGELFF.

This chain links TRBV18 with TRBJ1-3, with TRBD1 matching 11 bases. The V and J ends lost 4 bases and 7 bases, in that order; junction bases with no gene match: 6. CDR1 is KGHSH, CDR2 LQKENI, per germline. CDR3 length: 15 amino acids. For the CDR3, the DNA is TGTGCCAGCTCACTGACCGGGACAGGGGGGAACACCATATATTTT. It codes for CASSLTGTGGNTIYF.

The chain links TRBV11-2 to TRBJ2-3; D not certain. Germline assignment: CDR1 SGHAT and CDR2 FQNNGV. Trimming pared 2 bases from V and 10 bases from J, leaving 10 bases between. This CDR3 has 12 residues. CDR3 loop: CASSLNDAAQYF. In nucleotides, the CDR3 is TGTGCCAGCAGCTTAAACGACGCGGCGCAGTATTTT.

This clone occurred once. The chain employs TRBV27 and TRBJ2-3; D call uncertain. The CDR3 covers 14 residues. The germline V gene encodes CDR1 MNHEY and CDR2 SMNVEV (reference sequence). Trimming removed 0 bases from V and 4 bases from J, with 8 bases in between. The CDR3 loop reads CASSLSSSADTQYF. The CDR3, as DNA: TGTGCCAGCAGTTTATCTAGCTCGGCAGATACGCAGTATTTT.

This sequence joins TRBV28 and TRBJ2-7; 9 bases agree with TRBD2. J lost 4 bases, V lost 5 bases, and 18 bases had no gene match. This CDR3 contains 18 residues. The germline V gene has CDR1 MDHEN and CDR2 SYDVKM. The CDR3: CASSGFSGGSLRGYEQYF. As DNA, the CDR3 is TGTGCCAGCAGTGGTTTTAGCGGGGGATCCCTTAGAGGTTACGAGCAGTACTTC.

The CDR3 sequence: CSVARDRGYEQYF. In nucleotides, the CDR3 is TGCAGCGTAGCCCGGGACAGGGGCTACGAGCAGTACTTC. The chain combines TRBV29-1 with TRBJ2-7; 10 bases align to TRBD1. The germline gives CDR1 SQVTM, CDR2 ANQGSEA. This CDR3 contains 13 residues. V shed 6 bases and J 3 bases; nucleotides not matched to a gene: 5.

The CDR3 here is CASSQELWGAVGTGEGYTF. The CDR3 coding sequence is TGCGCCAGCAGCCAAGAATTATGGGGCGCGGTTGGGACAGGGGAAGGCTACACCTTC. The genes are TRBV4-3 and TRBJ1-2; 10 nucleotides line up with TRBD1. The length of the CDR3 is 19 residues. Germline CDR1 LGHNA, CDR2 YSLEER. The V and J ends lost 0 bases and 8 bases, in that order; junction bases with no gene match: 18.

This chain connects TRBV4-3 to TRBJ2-5; D not certain. The CDR3 contains 15 residues. From germline, CDR1 is LGHNA and CDR2 YSLEER. V was pared by 0 bases and J by 2 bases, with 10 bases between. Here the CDR3 reads CASSQDPGLQETQYF. The CDR3 DNA is TGCGCCAGCAGCCAAGATCCCGGTTTACAAGAGACCCAGTACTTC.

The rearrangement links TRBV19 to TRBJ1-1; the match to TRBD1 covers 12 bases. Germline assignment: CDR1 LNHDA and CDR2 SQIVND (reference sequence). CDR3 length: 15 residues. V shed 9 bases, J shed 3 bases, and the junction held 8 bases outside the gene matches. This CDR3 reads CARTGDRGLDTEAFF. The CDR3 DNA follows: TGTGCCAGGACGGGGGACAGGGGGCTGGACACTGAAGCTTTCTTT.

In this sample, this clone turned up once. The chain combines TRBV5-1 with TRBJ2-7; D not certain. Per germline, CDR1 SGHRS and CDR2 YFSETQ. The CDR3 spans 14 residues. The V end was cut by 0 bases, the J end by 0 bases, with 7 bases between. CDR3 in DNA: TGCGCCAGCAGCTTGGTGGGCAGCTCCTACGAGCAGTACTTC. Residues: CASSLVGSSYEQYF.

This chain joins TRBV10-3 and TRBJ1-1; 10 nucleotides match TRBD1. Germline values: CDR1 ENHRY, CDR2 SYGVKD. CDR3 length equals 15 residues. Germline trimming cut 6 bases from V and 3 bases from J; bases unmatched to any gene: 7. CDR3 DNA: TGTGCCATCAGCCTAAAGACAGGGGGCTACACTGAAGCTTTCTTT. This sequence encodes CAISLKTGGYTEAFF.